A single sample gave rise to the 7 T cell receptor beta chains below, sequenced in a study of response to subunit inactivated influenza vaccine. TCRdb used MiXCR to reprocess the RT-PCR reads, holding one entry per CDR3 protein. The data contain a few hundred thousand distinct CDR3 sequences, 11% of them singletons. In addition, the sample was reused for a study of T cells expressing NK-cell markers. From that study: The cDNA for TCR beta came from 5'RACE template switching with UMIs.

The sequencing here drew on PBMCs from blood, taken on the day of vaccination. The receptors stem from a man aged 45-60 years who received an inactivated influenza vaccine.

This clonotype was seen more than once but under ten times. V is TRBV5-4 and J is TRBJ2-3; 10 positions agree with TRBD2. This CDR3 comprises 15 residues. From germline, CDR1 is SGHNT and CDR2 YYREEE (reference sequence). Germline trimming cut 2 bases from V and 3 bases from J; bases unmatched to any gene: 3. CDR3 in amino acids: CASSLLAGLTDTQYF. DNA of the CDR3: TGTGCCAGCAGCTTACTAGCGGGATTGACAGATACGCAGTATTTT.

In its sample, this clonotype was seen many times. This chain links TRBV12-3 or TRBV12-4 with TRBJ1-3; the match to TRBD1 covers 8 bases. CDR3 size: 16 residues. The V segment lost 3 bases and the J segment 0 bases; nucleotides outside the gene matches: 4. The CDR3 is CASSLQGASSGNTIYF. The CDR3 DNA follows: TGTGCCAGCAGTTTGCAGGGGGCAAGCTCTGGAAACACCATATATTTT.

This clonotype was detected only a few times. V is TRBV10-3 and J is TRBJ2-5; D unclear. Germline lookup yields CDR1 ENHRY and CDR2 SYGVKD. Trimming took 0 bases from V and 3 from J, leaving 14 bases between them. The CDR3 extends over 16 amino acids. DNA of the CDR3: TGTGCCATCAGTGAGTCGAGATATAACAGTAAAGAGACCCAGTACTTC. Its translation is CAISESRYNSKETQYF.

Here the CDR3 DNA reads TGTGCCAGCAGTAAGGGACAGGGGGCAAACACCGGGGAGCTGTTTTTT. Protein: CASSKGQGANTGELFF. The chain has TRBV27 and TRBJ2-2; 12 bases match TRBD1. J was trimmed by 2 bases and V by 5 bases; bases with no gene match: 3. The CDR3 spans 16 residues. Germline-derived CDR1 and CDR2 are MNHEY and SMNVEV (reference sequence).

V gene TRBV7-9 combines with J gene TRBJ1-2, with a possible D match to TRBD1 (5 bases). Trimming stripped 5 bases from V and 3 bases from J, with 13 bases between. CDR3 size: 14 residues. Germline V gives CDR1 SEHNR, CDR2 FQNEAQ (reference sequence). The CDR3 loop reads CASSVSRAYYGYTF. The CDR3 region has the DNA TGTGCCAGCAGCGTCTCCAGGGCCTACTATGGCTACACCTTC.

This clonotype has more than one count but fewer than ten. CDR3 protein: CASRDRWSDGTDTQYF. The DNA of the CDR3 is TGTGCCAGCAGGGACCGGTGGAGTGACGGCACAGATACGCAGTATTTT. The rearrangement uses TRBV6-2 or TRBV6-3 and TRBJ2-3; D is uncertain. The length of the CDR3 is 16 residues. Germline assignment: CDR1 MNHEY and CDR2 SVGEGT. V lost 6 bases and J lost 1, with 17 bases in between.

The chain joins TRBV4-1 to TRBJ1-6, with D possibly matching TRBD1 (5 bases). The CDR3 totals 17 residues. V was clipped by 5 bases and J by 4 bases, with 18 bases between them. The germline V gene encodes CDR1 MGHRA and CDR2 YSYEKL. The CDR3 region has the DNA TGCGCCAGCAGCAGGGTGGGCCGGACATCTTATAATTCACCCCTCCACTTT. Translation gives CASSRVGRTSYNSPLHF.